Shown below are 28 T cell receptor beta chains from a single sample sequenced in a study of T cell repertoires in cytomegalovirus infection. For these TCRs, the target antigens are not known. Each CDR3 protein gets one entry after TCRdb re-called the reads with MiXCR. Here the sample spans 200,000 to 250,000 distinct CDR3 sequences, about 39% being singletons. The specimen was CD8+ T cells from cultured PBMCs, collected from culture after CMV antigen stimulation. These receptors were taken from a human donor in good health (CMV status not recorded). Some clones in this sample may be carry-over from other donors' samples.

This sequence joins TRBV29-1 and TRBJ1-4; 7 bases align to TRBD1. Trimming at V came to 4 bases and at J to 14 bases, leaving 19 bases not matched to a gene. The CDR3 is 15 amino acids. CDR1 SQVTM and CDR2 ANQGSEA come from the germline V gene. The CDR3 protein is CSVGQGEGWGRTLFF. Here the CDR3 DNA reads TGCAGCGTTGGACAGGGAGAGGGGTGGGGAAGAACGCTGTTTTTT. The variable domain in full, completed from reference TRBV29-1 and TRBJ1-4, reads SAVISQKPSRDICQRGTSLTIQCQVDSQVTMMFWYRQQPGQSLTLIATANQGSEATYESGFVIDKFPISRPNLTFSTLTVSNMSPEDSSIYLCSVGQGEGWGRTLFFGSGTQLSVL.

The chain couples TRBV18 to TRBJ2-7, with 7 bases fitting TRBD1. The CDR3 extends over 13 amino acids. J lost 5 bases, V lost 3 bases, and 4 bases had no gene match. Germline V CDR1 and CDR2: KGHSH, LQKENI. CDR3 region: CASSPTGVHEQYF. The CDR3 DNA sequence: TGTGCCAGCTCACCCACAGGGGTCCACGAGCAGTACTTC.

The chain links TRBV27 to TRBJ2-7, with D maybe TRBD1 (6 bases). The length of the CDR3 is 15 residues. The germline gives CDR1 MNHEY, CDR2 SMNVEV (reference sequence). Trimming cost V 1 base and J 0 bases, with 10 bases left between them. DNA for the CDR3: TGTGCCAGCAGTTTATACAGGGCGAGCTCCTACGAGCAGTACTTC. Translation: CASSLYRASSYEQYF.

The chain carries TRBV12-3 or TRBV12-4 and TRBJ2-1, with TRBD2 matching over 12 bases. V lost 5 bases, J lost 9 bases, and 8 bases stayed unmatched. This CDR3 has 15 amino acids. The CDR3 coding sequence is TGTGCCAGCAGTACTACTAGCGGGAGGTATCCTGAGCAGTTCTTC. Its translation is CASSTTSGRYPEQFF.

This sequence joins TRBV20-1 and TRBJ2-1; TRBD2 aligns across 13 bases. Germline V gene lookup returns CDR1 DFQATT and CDR2 SNEGSKA (reference sequence). Losses at the gene ends were 1 base for V and 0 bases for J; bases not matched to a gene: 9. There are 19 residues in the CDR3. CDR3 nucleotide sequence: TGCAGTGCTAGAGCCTCGACTAGCGGGGGGAAGAGCTCCTACAATGAGCAGTTCTTC. This sequence encodes CSARASTSGGKSSYNEQFF.

In this sample, this clonotype is medium-sized (0.01 to 0.1%). The rearrangement links TRBV7-8 to TRBJ2-1, with 7 bases that match TRBD1. Germline trimming cut 4 bases from V and 7 bases from J; bases unmatched to any gene: 19. CDR3 length: 18 residues. The V gene's germline CDR1 is SGHVS and CDR2 FQNEAQ. CDR3 region: CASSSDRRTGSFGNEQFF. CDR3 in DNA: TGTGCCAGCAGCTCGGACCGACGGACAGGCTCCTTTGGGAATGAGCAGTTCTTC.

This chain joins TRBV27 and TRBJ2-7; D is uncertain. Trimming cost V 5 bases and J 13 bases, with 18 bases left between them. The CDR3 is 12 amino acids. The germline V gene has CDR1 MNHEY and CDR2 SMNVEV (reference sequence). The CDR3 DNA follows: TGTGCCAGCAGTCCGCCATACGGCCGTCAATACTTC. It specifies CASSPPYGRQYF.

The V gene is TRBV11-2, the J gene TRBJ2-7, with D possibly TRBD2 on 6 matching bases. The ends were cut back, 4 bases at V and 3 bases at J, with 10 bases in the middle. Germline loops: CDR1 SGHAT, CDR2 FQNNGV. This CDR3 has 13 residues. The CDR3 reads CASSYGTLYEQYF. In DNA form, the CDR3 reads TGTGCCAGCAGCTACGGGACTCTCTACGAGCAGTACTTC.

V gene TRBV11-2 combines with J gene TRBJ1-1; D not certain. Trimming took 2 bases from V and 7 from J, leaving 17 bases between them. The CDR3 consists of 15 residues. CDR1 and CDR2 from the germline V gene are SGHAT and FQNNGV. The CDR3: CASSLRGNSNDEAFF. The CDR3 DNA is TGTGCCAGCAGCTTACGTGGCAACAGCAACGATGAAGCTTTCTTT. The entire variable domain, with the rest obtained from reference TRBV11-2 and TRBJ1-1, is as follows: EAGVAQSPRYKIIEKRQSVAFWCNPISGHATLYWYQQILGQGPKLLIQFQNNGVVDDSQLPKDRFSAERLKGVDSTLKIQPAKLEDSAVYLCASSLRGNSNDEAFFGQGTRLTVV.

J is TRBJ2-7 and V is TRBV6-1; TRBD2 matches at 8 bases. Germline trimming cut 6 bases from V and 1 base from J; bases unmatched to any gene: 11. The CDR3 is made up of 16 amino acids. Germline V gene lookup returns CDR1 MNHNS and CDR2 SASEGT. The CDR3 here is CASRYTSGGRSYEQYF. The CDR3 nucleotides are TGTGCCAGCAGGTACACTTCGGGGGGGAGGTCCTACGAGCAGTACTTC.

In its sample, this clonotype was seen once. The CDR3 is CASSRTSVNEQFF. The CDR3 DNA follows: TGTGCCAGCAGCAGGACTAGCGTAAATGAGCAGTTCTTC. The V gene is TRBV12-3 or TRBV12-4, the J gene TRBJ2-1; 9 nucleotides match TRBD2. The CDR3 contains 13 residues. With 6 bases clipped from V and 7 bases from J, the junction kept 4 bases outside the gene matches.

This clonotype occurred many times. This sequence joins TRBV7-8 and TRBJ1-6; tentative D call: TRBD1 (6 bases). The ends were cut back, 2 bases at V and 6 bases at J, with 17 bases in the middle. This CDR3 comprises 17 residues. The germline V gene has CDR1 SGHVS and CDR2 FQNEAQ. Written as DNA, the CDR3 is TGTGCCAGCAGCTTATTAGCAGGGGCAGTTGCTAATTCACCCCTCCACTTT. This encodes CASSLLAGAVANSPLHF.

The chain is built from TRBV6-8 and TRBJ2-7, with TRBD2 as a possible D gene (6 bases). Trimming pared 4 bases from V and 7 bases from J, leaving 23 bases between. Germline values: CDR1 MNHGY, CDR2 SAAAGT. This CDR3 has 16 amino acids. The CDR3 loop reads CASSSSGTADGFEQYF. CDR3 nucleotide sequence: TGTGCCAGCAGTTCTTCCGGGACTGCAGACGGGTTTGAGCAGTACTTC.

This chain links TRBV19 with TRBJ1-1; D possibly corresponds to TRBD1 (6 bases). The CDR3 spans 16 residues. Trimming cost V 1 base and J 4 bases, with 16 bases left between them. Germline CDR1 is LNHDA and CDR2 is SQIVND (reference sequence). The CDR3: CASSIVPGTRSTEAFF. In nucleotides, the CDR3 is TGTGCCAGTAGTATAGTTCCCGGGACACGAAGCACTGAAGCTTTCTTT.

The genes are TRBV7-2 and TRBJ2-2; maybe TRBD2 (5 bases). V lost 3 bases and J 4 bases, leaving 9 bases between the germline ends. Per germline, CDR1 SGHTA and CDR2 FQGNSA. The CDR3 is 14 residues long. This CDR3 is CASSLPSLTGELFF. The DNA for the CDR3 is TGTGCCAGCAGCTTGCCTAGCCTCACCGGGGAGCTGTTTTTT. The full variable domain, with the rest looked up from reference TRBV7-2 and TRBJ2-2, is GAGVSQSPSNKVTEKGKDVELRCDPISGHTALYWYRQSLGQGLEFLIYFQGNSAPDKSGLPSDRFSAERTGGSVSTLTIQRTQQEDSAVYLCASSLPSLTGELFFGEGSRLTVL.

The chain combines TRBV10-3 with TRBJ1-2; 11 nucleotides agree with TRBD1. Germline values: CDR1 ENHRY, CDR2 SYGVKD. After removal of 7 bases from V and 4 bases from J, the junction contained 8 bases not matched to a gene. The CDR3 has 15 amino acids. The CDR3 here is CAITDGTGGFYGYTF. CDR3 nucleotide sequence: TGTGCCATCACCGACGGGACAGGGGGTTTCTATGGCTACACCTTC.

This clonotype occurred once. The chain links TRBV20-1 to TRBJ2-2, with 15 bases lining up with TRBD2. CDR1 and CDR2 (germline): DFQATT, SNEGSKA (reference sequence). V dropped 2 bases and J dropped 5; count of bases not matched to a gene: 6. The CDR3 is 17 amino acids. As DNA, the CDR3 is TGCAGTGCTAGACCTCTTGGACTAGCGGGAGGGACCGGGGAGCTGTTTTTT. This sequence encodes CSARPLGLAGGTGELFF.

This sequence joins TRBV7-9 and TRBJ2-7, with D possibly being TRBD1 or TRBD2 (5 bases each). Germline V gene data show CDR1 as SEHNR and CDR2 as FQNEAQ (reference sequence). The CDR3 loop spans 14 amino acids. V shed 3 bases and J shed 4 bases, with 13 bases lying between them. This chain's CDR3 is CASSFLGPGYEQYF. DNA of the CDR3: TGTGCCAGCAGCTTCTTGGGGCCGGGGTACGAGCAGTACTTC. The full variable domain, completed using reference TRBV7-9 and TRBJ2-7, is DTGVSQNPRHKITKRGQNVTFRCDPISEHNRLYWYRQTLGQGPEFLTYFQNEAQLEKSRLLSDRFSAERPKGSFSTLEIQRTEQGDSAMYLCASSFLGPGYEQYFGPGTRLTVT.

V and J are TRBV7-6 and TRBJ1-3; D is unclear. This CDR3 has 13 amino acids. Germline V gives CDR1 SGHVS, CDR2 FNYEAQ. Trimming stripped 5 bases from V and 2 bases from J, with 7 bases between. The CDR3 bases are TGTGCCAGCAGCCCCCCCGCTGGAAACACCATATATTTT. Translation: CASSPPAGNTIYF.

The chain links TRBV28 to TRBJ2-1, with 7 nucleotides matching TRBD2. Germline V gene data show CDR1 as MDHEN and CDR2 as SYDVKM. This CDR3 is built from 16 residues. J was trimmed by 3 bases and V by 2 bases; bases with no gene match: 7. DNA for the CDR3: TGTGCCAGCAGTTTACCCGGGACTACAAGCTACAATGAGCAGTTCTTC. Translated, it gives CASSLPGTTSYNEQFF.

In this sample, this clonotype turned up a few times. The V call is TRBV27, the J call TRBJ2-1; TRBD1 matches 7 bases. This CDR3 has 14 amino acids. The junction had 11 bases not matched to a gene; V was cut back by 7 bases and J by 8 bases. CDR1 MNHEY and CDR2 SMNVEV come from the germline V gene (reference sequence). The DNA for the CDR3 is TGTGCCAGCACCAATTACCGGGACAGATATGAGCAGTTCTTC. Protein sequence: CASTNYRDRYEQFF.

This chain uses TRBV7-3 with TRBJ2-1; 11 nucleotides agree with TRBD2. Germline V gene data show CDR1 as SGHTA and CDR2 as FQGTGA. Germline trimming cut 5 bases from V and 4 bases from J; bases unmatched to any gene: 4. CDR3 length: 15 residues. In nucleotides, the CDR3 is TGTGCCAGCAGCGTTCTAGCGGGAGGTTACAATGAGCAGTTCTTC. Translating gives CASSVLAGGYNEQFF.

This chain joins TRBV3-1 and TRBJ2-1; the D is unclear. Trimming removed 4 bases from V and 3 bases from J, with 19 bases in between. The CDR3 totals 17 residues. Germline CDR1 LGHDT, CDR2 YNNKEL (reference sequence). The CDR3 protein is CASSLPPVRFLYNEQFF. CDR3 in DNA: TGTGCCAGCAGCCTCCCTCCGGTCCGTTTCCTCTACAATGAGCAGTTCTTC.

This clonotype has more than one count but fewer than ten. The V call is TRBV7-8, the J call TRBJ1-1; D not certain. This CDR3 spans 15 amino acids. The V gene lost 1 base and the J gene lost 0 bases, with 9 bases spanning the gap. CDR1 is SGHVS and CDR2 is FQNEAQ in the germline V gene. This chain's CDR3 is CASSLEDRMNTEAFF. CDR3 bases: TGTGCCAGCAGCTTAGAGGATCGCATGAACACTGAAGCTTTCTTT. The full variable domain, with the rest looked up from reference TRBV7-8 and TRBJ1-1, is GAGVSQSPRYKVAKRGQDVALRCDPISGHVSLFWYQQALGQGPEFLTYFQNEAQLDKSGLPSDRFFAERPEGSVSTLKIQRTQQEDSAVYLCASSLEDRMNTEAFFGQGTRLTVV.

This clonotype was observed a handful of times. This chain uses TRBV28 with TRBJ2-3; 11 positions match TRBD2. The CDR3 has 17 residues. V gave up 4 bases and J gave up 4 bases; unmatched junction bases: 10. Germline lookup yields CDR1 MDHEN and CDR2 SYDVKM. The CDR3 DNA is TGTGCCAGCAGTTCTTCTTTTCCTAGCGGGAGGCCAGATACGCAGTATTTT. Translating it yields CASSSSFPSGRPDTQYF.

This clonotype was counted between two and nine times. This sequence joins TRBV4-1 and TRBJ1-1, with TRBD1 as a possible D gene (6 bases). Germline assignment: CDR1 MGHRA and CDR2 YSYEKL. The CDR3 covers 15 residues. The V end lost 0 bases, the J end lost 5 bases, and 13 bases lay between the germline ends. The CDR3 DNA reads as TGCGCCAGCAGCCAAGATCGGGGGGCGAAGACTGAAGCTTTCTTT. Residues: CASSQDRGAKTEAFF.

This chain joins TRBV15 and TRBJ2-7; tentative D call: TRBD2 (5 bases). The CDR3 loop spans 15 amino acids. Germline V gene data show CDR1 as LNHNV and CDR2 as YYDKDF (reference sequence). With 3 bases removed from V and 0 bases from J, the gap between germline ends came to 12 bases. CDR3 protein: CATSSPTGSSYEQYF. CDR3 coding DNA: TGTGCCACCAGCAGCCCCACGGGAAGCTCCTACGAGCAGTACTTC.

This clonotype was detected a few times. The chain joins TRBV19 to TRBJ1-2; TRBD1 matches 7 bases. Per germline, CDR1 LNHDA and CDR2 SQIVND (reference sequence). This CDR3 is built from 15 residues. V was pared by 6 bases and J by 4 bases, with 11 bases of the junction left unmatched. Here the CDR3 reads CASSELQGILYGYTF. The CDR3 DNA follows: TGTGCCAGTAGCGAACTACAGGGGATCCTCTATGGCTACACCTTC.